The clone carrying this T cell receptor beta chain has just a few counts. This entry is derived from a study of blood T cell repertoires in COVID-19. Repertoires were generated with immunoSEQ multiplex PCR, while TCRdb's copy carries only in-frame clones and drops some. Found here are around 81,000 clones, around four fifths of them singletons; the top ten hold roughly 3.2%. V lost 3 bases, J lost 7 bases, and 13 bases lay in between. The CDR3 loop spans 14 amino acids. Per the germline V gene, CDR1 is LNHDA and CDR2 is SQIVND (reference sequence). This TCR was sampled from a middle-aged man with acute or convalescent COVID-19. The chain employs TRBV19 and TRBJ1-5; D unclear. Sequenced sample: peripheral blood. CDR3 residues: CASSILDSVQPQHF. The CDR3 DNA sequence: TGTGCCAGTAGTATCCTAGATTCGGTGCAGCCCCAGCATTTT.